A selection of T cell receptor beta chains follows, all from one sample in a study of OX40 agonist ivuxolimab in advanced cancers. Sequencing used immunoSEQ multiplex PCR; TCRdb keeps in-frame clones, though not all of them. The sample lists 60,000 or so clones; approximately 86% were seen once. This specimen was CD4+ or CD8+ T cells sorted from blood, taken in a trial of the OX40 agonist ivuxolimab. These receptors came from an adult with an advanced solid tumor such as melanoma, head and neck, liver or kidney cancer. Both conserved end residues are part of each CDR3. Fields, in order: clone size, D gene, V gene, J gene, CDR3 protein, CDR3 DNA. A D gene is named only where the DNA matches it firmly. Clone size appears in some rows only: once, few, many, or a class for an expanded clone.

NA	NA	TRBV5-4	TRBJ2-5	CASSSQRLYQETQYF	TGTGCCAGCAGCTCCCAACGTTTGTACCAAGAGACCCAGTACTTC
NA	NA	TRBV6-1	TRBJ1-2	CASSELDVGAFGYTF	TGTGCCAGCAGTGAACTCGATGTAGGGGCATTCGGCTACACCTTC
NA	NA	TRBV28	TRBJ1-2	CASNLAAAHGYGYTF	TGTGCCAGCAATCTAGCCGCCGCCCATGGATATGGCTACACCTTC
NA	TRBD1	TRBV19	TRBJ2-1	CASSRTGGSNEQFF	TGTGCCAGTAGTAGGACAGGGGGTAGTAATGAGCAGTTCTTC
NA	NA	TRBV5-1	TRBJ2-2	CASSLHREVGELFF	TGCGCCAGCAGCTTGCACAGAGAGGTCGGGGAGCTGTTTTTT
NA	NA	TRBV18	TRBJ1-6	CASSYDRQGPLHF	TGTGCCAGCTCCTACGACAGGCAGGGCCCCCTCCACTTT
NA	NA	TRBV7-9	TRBJ2-7	CASSFGGRSSYEQYF	TGTGCCAGCAGCTTTGGGGGGCGATCCTCCTACGAGCAGTACTTC
NA	TRBD2	TRBV7-8	TRBJ2-1	CASSLMTSGGGNEQFF	TGTGCCAGCAGCTTAATGACTAGCGGGGGGGGTAATGAGCAGTTCTTC
NA	NA	TRBV2	TRBJ2-2	CASRENRVDTGELFF	TGTGCCAGCAGAGAGAACAGGGTTGACACCGGGGAGCTGTTTTTT
NA	NA	TRBV18	TRBJ1-1	CASSPPNTEAFF	TGTGCCAGCTCACCACCGAACACTGAAGCTTTCTTT
NA	TRBD2	TRBV28	TRBJ2-5	CASSLFGLAGQETQYF	TGTGCCAGCAGTTTATTTGGACTAGCGGGGCAAGAGACCCAGTACTTC
NA	TRBD1	TRBV18	TRBJ1-5	CASSPTTGGLNQPQHF	TGTGCCAGCTCACCGACGACAGGGGGCCTCAATCAGCCCCAGCATTTT
NA	NA	TRBV4-2	TRBJ2-5	CASSQEGGAWAYF	TGTGCCAGCAGCCAAGAAGGGGGGGCCTGGGCGTACTTC
NA	TRBD2	TRBV7-7	TRBJ2-1	CASSLLRGEVEQFF	TGTGCTAGCAGCTTATTGCGGGGGGAGGTTGAGCAGTTCTTC
NA	NA	TRBV10-3	TRBJ1-6	CAISEGVSTGSPLHF	TGTGCCATCAGTGAAGGGGTCTCAACGGGGTCACCCCTCCACTTT
once	NA	TRBV6-5	TRBJ2-5	CASSDTSVETQYF	TGTGCCAGCAGTGATACCTCAGTGGAGACCCAGTACTTC
once	NA	TRBV5-1	TRBJ2-7	CASSLAATDFYEQYF	TGCGCCAGCAGCTTGGCGGCGACAGACTTCTACGAGCAGTACTTC
NA	NA	TRBV28	TRBJ1-5	CASTTGYYSNQPQHF	TGTGCCAGCACTACAGGATACTATAGCAATCAGCCCCAGCATTTT
NA	NA	TRBV5-5	TRBJ1-1	CASSLTSGGNTEAFF	TGTGCCAGCAGCTTGACCTCCGGGGGGAACACTGAAGCTTTCTTT
NA	TRBD2	TRBV13	TRBJ2-1	CASSLTSGSSYNEQFF	TGTGCCAGCAGCTTAACTAGCGGGAGCTCCTACAATGAGCAGTTCTTC
NA	TRBD1	TRBV2	TRBJ1-6	CASSVGQGLSPLHF	TGTGCCAGCAGTGTAGGACAGGGGCTTTCACCCCTCCACTTT
few	NA	TRBV4-1	TRBJ2-6	CASSPRSRVTASGANVLTF	TGCGCCAGCAGCCCTCGGTCTAGGGTAACCGCCTCTGGGGCCAACGTCCTGACTTTC
NA	TRBD1	TRBV12-5	TRBJ2-7	CASGLNQGQEGYEQYF	TGTGCTAGTGGTTTGAACCAGGGACAGGAAGGCTACGAGCAGTACTTC
NA	TRBD2	TRBV7-9	TRBJ2-5	CASSQETSPSETQYF	TGTGCCAGCAGCCAGGAGACTAGCCCCAGTGAGACCCAGTACTTC
NA	TRBD2	TRBV4-1	TRBJ2-3	CASSQDRRSGGEGSTDTQYF	TGCGCCAGCAGCCAAGACCGGAGGAGCGGGGGGGAGGGAAGCACAGATACGCAGTATTTT
NA	TRBD1	TRBV19	TRBJ1-5	CASSPTGVLQPQHF	TGTGCCAGTAGTCCAACAGGGGTCCTGCAGCCCCAGCATTTT
NA	NA	TRBV2	TRBJ1-1	CATQVKLWNTEAFF	TGTGCCACACAGGTGAAGCTGTGGAACACTGAAGCTTTCTTT
NA	NA	TRBV18	TRBJ2-1	CASSPPTLGAYNEQFF	TGTGCCAGCTCACCACCGACACTAGGGGCCTACAATGAGCAGTTCTTC
NA	NA	TRBV25-1	TRBJ2-6	CARRAEGRPISGANVLTF	TGTGCCAGGAGGGCGGAGGGCAGGCCAATCTCTGGGGCCAACGTCCTGACTTTC
few	TRBD1	TRBV5-1	TRBJ1-6	CASSLGQENSPLHF	TGCGCCAGCAGCCTAGGACAGGAGAATTCACCCCTCCACTTT
NA	NA	TRBV5-1	TRBJ1-6	CASSREGGKVSPLHF	TGCGCCAGCAGCCGAGAGGGGGGAAAAGTTTCACCCCTCCACTTT
NA	TRBD2	TRBV5-4	TRBJ2-1	CASRRSSGAYNEQFF	TGTGCCAGCAGGCGGTCTAGCGGGGCCTACAATGAGCAGTTCTTC
once	NA	TRBV11-2	TRBJ2-1	CASSWTLADEQFF	TGTGCCAGCAGCTGGACCTTAGCGGATGAGCAGTTCTTC
NA	TRBD1	TRBV7-2	TRBJ2-3	CASSLMGQGTDTQYF	TGTGCCAGCAGCTTAATGGGACAGGGAACAGATACGCAGTATTTT
NA	NA	TRBV6-5	TRBJ1-5	CASSYSNGANQPQHF	TGTGCCAGCAGTTACTCGAACGGCGCCAATCAGCCCCAGCATTTT
NA	NA	TRBV6-1	TRBJ1-6	CASSEGGITLHF	TGTGCCAGCAGTGAAGGGGGAATAACTCTCCACTTT
NA	NA	TRBV4-3	TRBJ2-6	CASSQDAHSGANVLTF	TGCGCCAGCAGCCAAGATGCACACTCTGGGGCCAACGTCCTGACTTTC
NA	NA	TRBV6-5	TRBJ2-7	CASSRTETYEQYF	TGTGCCAGCAGTAGGACAGAGACCTACGAGCAGTACTTC
NA	NA	TRBV7-8	TRBJ1-5	CASSQQNNQPQHF	TGTGCCAGCAGCCAACAGAACAATCAGCCCCAGCATTTT
once	TRBD2	TRBV2	TRBJ2-2	CASSGLAGGGGELFF	TGTGCCAGCAGTGGACTAGCGGGGGGCGGCGGGGAGCTGTTTTTT
NA	NA	TRBV27	TRBJ2-1	CASSFRTVSSYNEQFF	TGTGCCAGCAGTTTCCGGACGGTGAGCTCCTACAATGAGCAGTTCTTC
NA	NA	TRBV18	TRBJ1-1	CASSPPGASKTEAFF	TGTGCCAGCTCACCACCGGGGGCGTCTAAGACTGAAGCTTTCTTT
NA	TRBD1	TRBV18	TRBJ1-2	CASSPQSQGDGYTF	TGTGCCAGCTCACCACAATCGCAGGGGGATGGCTACACCTTC
NA	TRBD2	TRBV7-2	TRBJ2-3	CASSPLAGEDTQYF	TGTGCCAGCAGCCCCCTCGCGGGGGAGGATACGCAGTATTTT